The next 6 T cell receptor beta chains were all read from a single sample in a study of control samples from healthy donors and cancer patients. Clones were read by immunoSEQ multiplex PCR, and TCRdb kept only the in-frame ones, dropping some. The sample lists under 65,000 clones; about nine tenths were seen once. Specimen: PBMCs. The receptor source for this set is a woman between 45 and 60 years old with colorectal cancer.

This clone was detected only once. The chain recombines TRBV5-5 with TRBJ1-1; no definite D call. The V gene's germline CDR1 is SGHKS and CDR2 YYEKEE (reference sequence). The V and J ends lost 8 bases and 2 bases respectively, with 13 bases between them. This CDR3 spans 13 amino acids. The CDR3 sequence is CASLGRVNTEAFF. The CDR3 DNA is TGTGCCAGTCTTGGACGGGTAAACACTGAAGCTTTCTTT. The whole variable domain, filled in from reference TRBV5-5 and TRBJ1-1, reads DAGVTQSPTHLIKTRGQQVTLRCSPISGHKSVSWYQQVLGQGPQFIFQYYEKEERGRGNFPDRFSARQFPNYSSELNVNALLLGDSALYLCASLGRVNTEAFFGQGTRLTVV.

The chain couples TRBV2 to TRBJ2-1; 7 bases are a match to TRBD2. The CDR3 is made up of 14 amino acids. CDR1 SNHLY and CDR2 FYNNEI come from the germline V gene. V lost 9 bases and J lost 4; bases outside the gene matches: 9. The CDR3 region has the DNA TGTGCCAGAATGACTGGGGAGGGATACAATGAGCAGTTCTTC. Protein product: CARMTGEGYNEQFF.

The sample holds one count of this clone. CDR3 amino acids: CASSLKGGWETQYF. DNA of the CDR3: TGTGCCAGCAGCTTAAAAGGGGGCTGGGAGACCCAGTACTTC. The chain links TRBV7-3 to TRBJ2-5; TRBD1 matches at 7 bases. Per the germline V gene, CDR1 is SGHTA and CDR2 is FQGTGA. CDR3 length: 14 residues. V shed 1 base and J 5 bases; nucleotides not matched to a gene: 4.

The chain links TRBV11-2 to TRBJ1-5; D unresolved. V lost 0 bases and J 1 base, leaving 4 bases between the germline ends. This CDR3 has 14 amino acids. Germline loops: CDR1 SGHAT, CDR2 FQNNGV. The CDR3 DNA sequence: TGTGCCAGCAGCTTAGATTTCAGCAATCAGCCCCAGCATTTT. Translating it yields CASSLDFSNQPQHF.

The chain uses TRBV6-2 or TRBV6-3 and TRBJ2-4; D is unclear. Germline CDR1 and CDR2: MNHEY and SVGEGT. The CDR3 runs 13 residues. V gave up 0 bases and J gave up 6 bases, with 6 bases separating them. CDR3 in amino acids: CASSYSTPNIQYF. The CDR3 DNA reads TGTGCCAGCAGTTACTCGACCCCAAACATTCAGTACTTC.

The rearrangement joins TRBV7-8 to TRBJ2-7, with D perhaps matching TRBD2 (6 bases). This CDR3 is 17 amino acids long. Between the trimmed V and J ends, which lost 0 bases and 0 bases, there was a span of 15 bases. Germline V gene data show CDR1 as SGHVS and CDR2 as FQNEAQ. The CDR3: CASSLATGTYSSYEQYF. The CDR3 coding sequence is TGTGCCAGCAGCTTAGCTACCGGGACTTATAGCTCCTACGAGCAGTACTTC.